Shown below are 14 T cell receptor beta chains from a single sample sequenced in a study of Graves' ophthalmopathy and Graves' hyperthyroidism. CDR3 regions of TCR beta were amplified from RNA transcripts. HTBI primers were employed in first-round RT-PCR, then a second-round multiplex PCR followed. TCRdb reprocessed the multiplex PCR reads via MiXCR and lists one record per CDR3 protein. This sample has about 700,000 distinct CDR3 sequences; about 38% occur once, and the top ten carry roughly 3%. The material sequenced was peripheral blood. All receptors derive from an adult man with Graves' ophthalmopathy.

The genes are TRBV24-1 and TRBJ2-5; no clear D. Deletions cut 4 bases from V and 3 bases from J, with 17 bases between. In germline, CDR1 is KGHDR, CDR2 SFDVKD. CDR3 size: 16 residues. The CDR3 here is CATSDRLPGREETQYF. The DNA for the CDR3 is TGTGCCACCAGTGACCGACTCCCCGGACGGGAAGAGACCCAGTACTTC.

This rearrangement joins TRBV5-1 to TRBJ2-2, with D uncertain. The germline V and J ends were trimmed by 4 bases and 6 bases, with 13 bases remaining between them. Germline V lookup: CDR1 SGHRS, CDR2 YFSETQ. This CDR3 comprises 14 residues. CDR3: CASSGRHGAGELFF. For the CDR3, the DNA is TGCGCCAGCAGCGGTAGGCATGGTGCCGGGGAGCTGTTTTTT.

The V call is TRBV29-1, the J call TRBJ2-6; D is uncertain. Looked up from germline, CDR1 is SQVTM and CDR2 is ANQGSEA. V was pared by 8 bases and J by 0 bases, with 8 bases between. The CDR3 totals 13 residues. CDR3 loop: CSSWDSGANVLTF. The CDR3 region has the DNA TGCAGCTCCTGGGACTCTGGGGCCAACGTCCTGACTTTC.

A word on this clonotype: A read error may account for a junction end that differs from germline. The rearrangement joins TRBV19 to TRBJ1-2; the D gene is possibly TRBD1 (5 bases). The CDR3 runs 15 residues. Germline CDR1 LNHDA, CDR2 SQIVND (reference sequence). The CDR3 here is CASGIVYGDSYGYTF. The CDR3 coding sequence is TGTGCCAGTGGTATAGTCTATGGCGACAGCTATGGCTACACCTTC.

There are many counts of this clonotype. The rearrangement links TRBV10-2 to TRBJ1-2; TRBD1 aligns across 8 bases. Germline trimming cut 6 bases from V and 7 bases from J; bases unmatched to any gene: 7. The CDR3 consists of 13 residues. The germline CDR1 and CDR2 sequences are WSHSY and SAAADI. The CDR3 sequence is CASRDREVSGYTF. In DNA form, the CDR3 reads TGCGCCAGCAGGGACAGGGAGGTCTCTGGCTACACCTTC.

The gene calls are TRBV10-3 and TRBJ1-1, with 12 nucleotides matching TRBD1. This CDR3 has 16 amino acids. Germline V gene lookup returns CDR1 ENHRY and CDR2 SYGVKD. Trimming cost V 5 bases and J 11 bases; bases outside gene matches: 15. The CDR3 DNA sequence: TGTGCCATCAGTAATCCGGGACAGGGGGCCTCCAAATGGGCTTTCTTT. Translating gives CAISNPGQGASKWAFF.

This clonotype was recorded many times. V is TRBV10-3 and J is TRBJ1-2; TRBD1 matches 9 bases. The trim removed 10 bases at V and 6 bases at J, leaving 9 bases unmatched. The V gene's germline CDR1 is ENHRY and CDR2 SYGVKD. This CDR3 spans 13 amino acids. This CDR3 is CASKQGAPDGYTF. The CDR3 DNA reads TGTGCCAGCAAACAGGGGGCGCCGGATGGCTACACCTTC.

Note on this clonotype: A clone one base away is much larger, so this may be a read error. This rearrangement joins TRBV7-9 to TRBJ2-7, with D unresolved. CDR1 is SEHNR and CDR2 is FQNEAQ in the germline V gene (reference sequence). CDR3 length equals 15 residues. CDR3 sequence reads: CASSRQTQLTYERYF. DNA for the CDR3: TGTGCCAGCAGTAGGCAAACACAACTAACCTACGAGCGGTACTTC.

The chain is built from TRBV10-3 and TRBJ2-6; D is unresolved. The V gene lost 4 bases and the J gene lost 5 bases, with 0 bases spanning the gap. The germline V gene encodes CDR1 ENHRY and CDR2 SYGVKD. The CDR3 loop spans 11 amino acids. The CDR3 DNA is TGTGCCATCAGTGGGGCCAACGTCCTGACTTTC. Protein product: CAISGANVLTF.

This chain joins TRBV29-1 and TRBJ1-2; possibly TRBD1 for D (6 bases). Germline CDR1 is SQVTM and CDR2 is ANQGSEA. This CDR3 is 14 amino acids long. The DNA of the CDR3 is TGCAGTGTCGATACAGGGATAGAGAACTATGGCTACACCTTC. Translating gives CSVDTGIENYGYTF.

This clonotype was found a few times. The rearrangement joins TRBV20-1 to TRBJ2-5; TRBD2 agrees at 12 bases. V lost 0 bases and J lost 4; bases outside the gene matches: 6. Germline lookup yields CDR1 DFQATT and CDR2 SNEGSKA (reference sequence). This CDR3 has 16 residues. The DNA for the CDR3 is TGCAGTGCTAGAGATCCTAGCGGGGGGGCGTCAGAGACCCAGTACTTC. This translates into CSARDPSGGASETQYF.

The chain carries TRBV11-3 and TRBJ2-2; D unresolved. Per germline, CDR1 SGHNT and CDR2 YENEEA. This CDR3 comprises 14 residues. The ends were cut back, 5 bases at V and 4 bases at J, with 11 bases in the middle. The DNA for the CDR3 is TGTGCCAGCAGCCCACGAGCCGGCACCGGGGAGCTGTTTTTT. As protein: CASSPRAGTGELFF. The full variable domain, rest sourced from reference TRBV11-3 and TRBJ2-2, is EAGVVQSPRYKIIEKKQPVAFWCNPISGHNTLYWYLQNLGQGPELLIRYENEEAVDDSQLPKDRFSAERLKGVDSTLKIQPAELGDSAVYLCASSPRAGTGELFFGEGSRLTVL.

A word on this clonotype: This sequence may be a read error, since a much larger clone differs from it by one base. Written as DNA, the CDR3 is TGTGCCAGCAGTTACCTCAGAGGCGAGGAGACCCAGTACTTC. Protein sequence: CASSYLRGEETQYF. This chain connects TRBV6-5 to TRBJ2-5; D remains ambiguous. CDR1 and CDR2 from the germline V gene are MNHEY and SVGAGI. This CDR3 has 14 amino acids. Trimming pared 2 bases from V and 5 bases from J, leaving 12 bases between.

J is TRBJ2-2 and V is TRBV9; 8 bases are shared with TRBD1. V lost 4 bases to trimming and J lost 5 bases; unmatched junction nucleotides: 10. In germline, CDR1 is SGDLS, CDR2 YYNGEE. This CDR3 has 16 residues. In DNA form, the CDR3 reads TGTGCCAGCAGCCCCCCAGGGGGCAGACCGACCGGGGAGCTGTTTTTT. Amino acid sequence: CASSPPGGRPTGELFF.